The 27 T cell receptor beta chains below come from one sample, sequenced in a study of blood T cells in healthy people across ages. The use of a sample-barcoded 5' primer and a J-beta primer mix characterized a second PCR of roughly 7 to 11 cycles. TCRdb reprocessed the 5' RACE reads via MiXCR and lists one record per CDR3 protein. This sample yields more than 800,000 distinct CDR3 sequences, of which 29% are seen a single time; 17% belongs to the top ten. The sequencing sample was made of blood. The receptors stem from a woman older than 75 in good health.

This clonotype showed up just a few times. This chain links TRBV20-1 with TRBJ1-6; no firm D call. V lost 6 bases to trimming and J lost 5 bases, with 17 bases between them. The CDR3 runs 15 residues. Germline values: CDR1 DFQATT, CDR2 SNEGSKA (reference sequence). The CDR3 spells CSARPDRPHNSPLHF. The CDR3 nucleotides read TGCAGTGCCAGGCCCGACCGGCCCCATAATTCACCCCTCCACTTT.

This clonotype has more than one count but fewer than ten. The chain couples TRBV28 to TRBJ2-3; 7 nucleotides agree with TRBD2. V lost 7 bases to trimming and J lost 7 bases; unmatched junction nucleotides: 17. Germline V gives CDR1 MDHEN, CDR2 SYDVKM. The CDR3 contains 16 residues. CDR3 sequence reads: CASTPPASGSPYTQYF. The CDR3 DNA reads as TGTGCCAGCACACCCCCGGCTAGCGGCTCTCCGTATACGCAGTATTTT.

This clonotype was recorded many times. The chain carries TRBV7-9 and TRBJ1-1; D remains ambiguous. The V gene lost 5 bases and the J gene lost 4 bases, with 17 bases spanning the gap. The CDR3 loop spans 15 amino acids. CDR1 is SEHNR and CDR2 is FQNEAQ in the germline V gene (reference sequence). The CDR3 nucleotides read TGTGCCAGCAGCCTCACCCGGGGTGGAGGCACTGAAGCTTTCTTT. Its translation is CASSLTRGGGTEAFF. Filled out from reference TRBV7-9 and TRBJ1-1, the complete variable domain reads DTGVSQNPRHKITKRGQNVTFRCDPISEHNRLYWYRQTLGQGPEFLTYFQNEAQLEKSRLLSDRFSAERPKGSFSTLEIQRTEQGDSAMYLCASSLTRGGGTEAFFGQGTRLTVV.

This clonotype appeared many times. This rearrangement joins TRBV10-3 to TRBJ1-2; 7 nucleotides agree with TRBD1. The V gene's germline CDR1 is ENHRY and CDR2 SYGVKD. The CDR3 spans 17 residues. V trimming: 0 bases; J trimming: 6 bases; junction bases outside the gene matches: 13. Written as DNA, the CDR3 is TGTGCCATCAGTGAGTCGCCCCCGACAGGGAGGGAAGATGGCTACACCTTC. This sequence encodes CAISESPPTGREDGYTF.

In this sample, this clonotype turned up many times. CDR3 nucleotide sequence: TGTGCCAGCTCAAGTATGGGGTCCAGCCGGTGGAACGAGCAGTACTTC. This encodes CASSSMGSSRWNEQYF. The V gene is TRBV6-2 or TRBV6-3, the J gene TRBJ2-7; D is uncertain. Germline V gene sequence: CDR1 MNHEY, CDR2 SVGEGT. The germline V and J ends were trimmed by 8 bases and 5 bases, with 25 bases remaining between them. This CDR3 contains 16 residues.

This clonotype was counted at least ten times. The V and J genes are TRBV20-1 and TRBJ2-1; D ambiguous. Trimming took off 5 bases at V and 4 bases at J, with 9 bases between the two ends. CDR3 length equals 12 residues. Germline CDR1 DFQATT, CDR2 SNEGSKA (reference sequence). The CDR3 sequence is CSARSQYNEQFF. CDR3 bases: TGCAGTGCTCGGTCGCAGTACAATGAGCAGTTCTTC.

The chain employs TRBV5-1 and TRBJ2-5; 7 positions match TRBD1. V trimming: 4 bases; J trimming: 4 bases; junction bases outside the gene matches: 7. The germline gives CDR1 SGHRS, CDR2 YFSETQ. The CDR3 has 14 residues. CDR3: CASSGDRAAETQYF. The CDR3, as DNA: TGCGCCAGCAGCGGCGACAGGGCAGCAGAGACCCAGTACTTC. Drawing the rest from reference TRBV5-1 and TRBJ2-5, the complete variable domain is KAGVTQTPRYLIKTRGQQVTLSCSPISGHRSVSWYQQTPGQGLQFLFEYFSETQRNKGNFPGRFSGRQFSNSRSEMNVSTLELGDSALYLCASSGDRAAETQYFGPGTRLLVL.

This clonotype was counted many times. This chain connects TRBV20-1 to TRBJ2-5; 7 nucleotides line up with TRBD2. The CDR3 sequence is 13 residues long. Germline values: CDR1 DFQATT, CDR2 SNEGSKA (reference sequence). V shed 3 bases and J 2 bases; nucleotides not matched to a gene: 3. Written as DNA, the CDR3 is TGCAGTGCTAGCGACGGGGGGCAAGAGACCCAGTACTTC. Protein sequence: CSASDGGQETQYF.

The chain recombines TRBV18 with TRBJ2-1; possibly TRBD1 or TRBD2 for D (5 bases each). From germline, CDR1 is KGHSH and CDR2 LQKENI. V was trimmed by 3 bases and J by 2 bases, leaving 14 bases between them. CDR3 size: 16 residues. For the CDR3, the DNA is TGTGCCAGCTCACCCGGTTGGGGGATCACCTACAATGAGCAGTTCTTC. Protein: CASSPGWGITYNEQFF.

The chain combines TRBV5-6 with TRBJ2-5; TRBD2 aligns across 11 bases. The V gene's germline CDR1 is SGHDT and CDR2 YYEEEE. This CDR3 comprises 15 residues. Trimming removed 4 bases from V and 4 bases from J; junction bases left unmatched: 6. The CDR3 reads CASSGSSGGRETQYF. CDR3 DNA sequence: TGTGCCAGCAGCGGGTCTAGCGGGGGGCGAGAGACCCAGTACTTC. The complete variable domain, with remaining parts taken from reference TRBV5-6 and TRBJ2-5, reads DAGVTQSPTHLIKTRGQQVTLRCSPKSGHDTVSWYQQALGQGPQFIFQYYEEEERQRGNFPDRFSGHQFPNYSSELNVNALLLGDSALYLCASSGSSGGRETQYFGPGTRLLVL.

This clonotype was seen many times. The gene calls are TRBV20-1 and TRBJ2-3; a weak D match, TRBD2 (6 bases). The CDR3 length is 15 residues. Germline CDR1 DFQATT, CDR2 SNEGSKA (reference sequence). The V gene lost 0 bases and the J gene lost 3 bases, with 13 bases spanning the gap. The chain's CDR3 is CSARDLTGRTDTQYF. The CDR3 nucleotides are TGCAGTGCTAGAGATTTGACCGGGAGAACAGATACGCAGTATTTT.

The V gene is TRBV20-1, the J gene TRBJ1-6; D not resolved. V was cut by 5 bases and J by 5 bases, with 13 bases left in between. Germline lookup yields CDR1 DFQATT and CDR2 SNEGSKA (reference sequence). The CDR3 sequence is 14 residues long. In nucleotides, the CDR3 is TGCAGTGCTGGCCCTATACTAGATAATTCACCCCTCCACTTT. Protein sequence: CSAGPILDNSPLHF.

This clonotype has ten or more counts. J is TRBJ1-6 and V is TRBV7-9; D is possibly TRBD1 (6 bases). This CDR3 contains 14 residues. Trimming took 9 bases from V and 5 from J, leaving 14 bases between them. Looked up from germline, CDR1 is SEHNR and CDR2 is FQNEAQ (reference sequence). The CDR3 DNA reads TGTGCCAGTCGTCAGACAGGAAATAATTCACCCCTCCACTTT. Amino acids: CASRQTGNNSPLHF.

V usage is TRBV10-3 and J usage is TRBJ2-3, with 10 bases aligning to TRBD2. This CDR3 is built from 15 residues. CDR1 ENHRY and CDR2 SYGVKD come from the germline V gene. V trimming: 3 bases; J trimming: 2 bases; junction bases outside the gene matches: 2. CDR3 in DNA: TGTGCCATCAGTGAACTAGCGGGATTCACAGATACGCAGTATTTT. Residues: CAISELAGFTDTQYF.

This clonotype has at least ten counts. The J gene is TRBJ2-7, the V gene TRBV28, with D unresolved. The V and J ends lost 5 bases and 3 bases respectively, with 11 bases between them. CDR1 and CDR2 from the germline V gene are MDHEN and SYDVKM. The length of the CDR3 is 13 residues. The CDR3 DNA reads TGTGCCAGCAGTCCCTATGGTAGCTACGAGCAGTACTTC. Translation gives CASSPYGSYEQYF. Combining the CDR3 with reference TRBV28 and TRBJ2-7 gives the whole variable domain DVKVTQSSRYLVKRTGEKVFLECVQDMDHENMFWYRQDPGLGLRLIYFSYDVKMKEKGDIPEGYSVSREKKERFSLILESASTNQTSMYLCASSPYGSYEQYFGPGTRLTVT.

In this sample, this clonotype turned up many times. This chain uses TRBV30 with TRBJ2-7; 7 nucleotides agree with TRBD1. CDR1 GTSNPN and CDR2 SVGIG come from the germline V gene (reference sequence). V dropped 5 bases and J dropped 5; count of bases not matched to a gene: 9. CDR3 length: 13 residues. For the CDR3, the DNA is TGTGCCTGGGATAGACAGGGTTACGACGAGCAGTACTTC. Translated, it gives CAWDRQGYDEQYF.

The chain's CDR3 is CASSGVSTEAFF. CDR3 nucleotides: TGTGCCAGCAGCGGGGTGAGCACTGAAGCTTTCTTT. This chain links TRBV2 with TRBJ1-1; D remains unclear. The CDR3 extends over 12 amino acids. Germline V gene sequence: CDR1 SNHLY, CDR2 FYNNEI. Trimming took off 6 bases at V and 4 bases at J, with 9 bases between the two ends.

This clonotype has at least ten counts. V usage is TRBV27 and J usage is TRBJ1-1; D uncertain. The CDR3 length is 15 residues. The germline gives CDR1 MNHEY, CDR2 SMNVEV (reference sequence). Trimming shortened V by 0 bases and J by 1 base, and 9 bases separated the two germline ends. The CDR3 sequence is CASSLSTRANTEAFF. CDR3 in DNA: TGTGCCAGCAGTTTATCCACTAGGGCGAACACTGAAGCTTTCTTT.

The chain couples TRBV27 to TRBJ1-5, with D unresolved. This CDR3 is 14 amino acids long. The V end was cut by 2 bases, the J end by 4 bases, with 9 bases between. From germline, CDR1 is MNHEY and CDR2 SMNVEV (reference sequence). CDR3 region: CASSLIGQNQPQHF. CDR3 DNA: TGTGCCAGCAGTTTAATAGGCCAAAATCAGCCCCAGCATTTT.

The J gene is TRBJ1-2, the V gene TRBV15; 9 bases agree with TRBD1. The CDR3 has 15 amino acids. V trimming: 2 bases; J trimming: 6 bases; junction bases outside the gene matches: 7. CDR1 and CDR2 (germline): LNHNV, YYDKDF (reference sequence). The CDR3 nucleotides read TGTGCCACCAGCAGACCCGGGACAGGGAATCATGGCTACACCTTC. Residues: CATSRPGTGNHGYTF. The full variable domain, completed using reference TRBV15 and TRBJ1-2, is DAMVIQNPRYQVTQFGKPVTLSCSQTLNHNVMYWYQQKSSQAPKLLFHYYDKDFNNEADTPDNFQSRRPNTSFCFLDIRSPGLGDTAMYLCATSRPGTGNHGYTFGSGTRLTVV.

This clonotype has ten or more counts. This chain links TRBV10-3 with TRBJ2-1; 10 bases are shared with TRBD1. The V gene end was trimmed by 8 bases and the J gene end by 6 bases; junction bases not matched to a gene: 7. Germline CDR1 is ENHRY and CDR2 is SYGVKD. CDR3 length equals 14 residues. The CDR3 protein is CAILRQGAINEQFF. The CDR3 DNA is TGTGCCATCTTGAGACAGGGGGCCATCAATGAGCAGTTCTTC.

A note on this clonotype: This may stem from a read error, because a much larger clone lies one nucleotide away. The CDR3 DNA reads as TGTGCCAGCAACTACTACAGGGGGCACGACTATGGCTACACCTTC. As protein: CASNYYRGHDYGYTF. This chain links TRBV7-2 with TRBJ1-2; 9 nucleotides line up with TRBD1. Germline values: CDR1 SGHTA, CDR2 FQGNSA. Trimming cost V 7 bases and J 3 bases; bases outside gene matches: 9. CDR3 size: 15 residues.

This clonotype has at least ten counts. This chain connects TRBV7-2 to TRBJ1-2; D gene uncertain. Trimming cost V 4 bases and J 0 bases, with 18 bases left between them. The CDR3 length is 17 residues. The germline CDR1 and CDR2 sequences are SGHTA and FQGNSA. CDR3 loop: CASSYSRTRIANYGYTF. The DNA for the CDR3 is TGTGCCAGCAGCTACTCCCGCACACGGATAGCTAACTATGGCTACACCTTC.

This clonotype has just a few counts. The chain uses TRBV20-1 and TRBJ1-2; 7 bases agree with TRBD1. The length of the CDR3 is 14 residues. Germline trimming cut 1 base from V and 7 bases from J; bases unmatched to any gene: 9. The germline V gene encodes CDR1 DFQATT and CDR2 SNEGSKA (reference sequence). Here the CDR3 reads CSARGVTGAGGYTF. The DNA of the CDR3 is TGCAGTGCTAGAGGTGTAACAGGGGCAGGTGGCTACACCTTC.

As to this clonotype: The junction shows a germline mismatch at one end, possibly a read error. The gene calls are TRBV12-3 or TRBV12-4 and TRBJ1-4; 10 bases fit TRBD1. The CDR3 is made up of 14 amino acids. CDR3 in amino acids: CTSSWTGGNEKLFF. In DNA, the CDR3 is TGTACCAGCAGTTGGACAGGGGGAAATGAAAAACTGTTTTTT.

The sample holds many counts of this clonotype. The chain is built from TRBV10-3 and TRBJ2-7, with TRBD2 as a possible D gene (6 bases). This CDR3 spans 15 amino acids. CDR1 is ENHRY, CDR2 SYGVKD, per germline. With 0 bases removed from V and 2 bases from J, the gap between germline ends came to 11 bases. This chain's CDR3 is CAISESGGITYEQYF. The CDR3 DNA reads as TGTGCCATCAGTGAGTCGGGAGGCATTACCTACGAGCAGTACTTC.

This clonotype was seen repeatedly, ten times or more. V gene TRBV4-3 combines with J gene TRBJ2-3; 8 nucleotides align to TRBD2. From germline, CDR1 is LGHNA and CDR2 YSLEER. Unmatched junction bases numbered 8, after V lost 0 bases and J lost 0 bases. The length of the CDR3 is 18 residues. CDR3: CASSQEGLAGLSTDTQYF. The CDR3 nucleotides are TGCGCCAGCAGCCAAGAAGGGCTAGCGGGCCTTAGCACAGATACGCAGTATTTT.